The following is a T cell receptor (beta chain) sequence with its context. Its target is not known. This record comes from a study of beta chain features in type 1 diabetes. General study results and limits: The study found moderately but significantly shorter TCRB CDR3s in all four CD4+ subsets of Type 1 diabetes patients. Using cDNA template may skew counts toward highly expressing activated cells.

A sort by CD45RO/CCR7/CD25/CD127/CD95/CD27 yielded CD4+ naive, central memory, regulatory and stem cell-like memory cells. Without exception, sorted populations had purity beyond 95%. Expressed TCRB transcripts were sequenced, since all the RNA that had been isolated was reverse transcribed. Clones were sequenced by immunoSEQ multiplex PCR, and TCRdb holds only the in-frame ones, with some missing. The sample shows 130,000 to 150,000 clones, more than 9% of them seen only once. Sequencing was performed on naive CD4+ T cells from blood. The sequence derives from a man between 18 and 29 years old in good health.

This chain's CDR3 is CASSLLGQVSNEQFF. DNA of the CDR3: TGTGCCAGCAGCTTACTGGGACAGGTCTCGAATGAGCAGTTCTTC. The chain carries TRBV7-3 and TRBJ2-1; 8 bases fit TRBD1. The J segment lost 7 bases and the V segment lost 2 bases, leaving 7 bases of the junction unmatched. Looked up from germline, CDR1 is SGHTA and CDR2 is FQGTGA. The length of the CDR3 is 15 residues.